Below are 12 T cell receptor beta chains sequenced from a single sample in a study of OX40 agonist ivuxolimab in advanced cancers. Only in-frame clones appear in the TCRdb table, and some are missing; sequencing was by immunoSEQ multiplex PCR. There are fewer than 85,000 clones in the sample; about 73% occur only once, and approximately 5.3% lies in the top ten. This specimen was CD4+ or CD8+ T cells sorted from blood, taken in a trial of the OX40 agonist ivuxolimab. The receptors come from an adult with an advanced solid tumor such as melanoma, head and neck, liver or kidney cancer.

The rearrangement joins TRBV5-5 to TRBJ2-7; D uncertain. This CDR3 has 14 residues. Per the germline V gene, CDR1 is SGHKS and CDR2 is YYEKEE (reference sequence). Trimming took 0 bases from V and 0 from J, leaving 7 bases between them. The CDR3: CASSLAGTSYEQYF. The CDR3 region has the DNA TGTGCCAGCAGCTTGGCCGGCACCTCCTACGAGCAGTACTTC.

This chain uses TRBV25-1 with TRBJ2-2; possibly TRBD2 for D (5 bases). Germline loops: CDR1 MGHDK, CDR2 SYGVNS. This CDR3 has 15 residues. The V end was cut by 1 base, the J end by 3 bases, with 9 bases between. CDR3 amino acids: CASSEFGIYTGELFF. The CDR3 DNA follows: TGTGCCAGCAGTGAATTCGGGATCTACACCGGGGAGCTGTTTTTT.

As to this clone: A junction boundary mismatches the germline segment, possibly from a read error. This chain uses TRBV6-1 with TRBJ2-5, with TRBD1 matching over 8 bases. From germline, CDR1 is MNHNS and CDR2 SASEGT. The CDR3 sequence is 15 residues long. The CDR3 DNA is TGTGCCAGCGGTAACAGATGGACAGGGCAAGACACCCAGTACTTC. Its protein product is CASGNRWTGQDTQYF.

The chain carries TRBV9 and TRBJ2-2; D not resolved. The germline gives CDR1 SGDLS, CDR2 YYNGEE. The CDR3 has 15 amino acids. Trimming took off 3 bases at V and 1 base at J, with 10 bases between the two ends. CDR3 coding DNA: TGTGCCAGCAGCGCTGGACCGCGGAACACCGGGGAGCTGTTTTTT. It specifies CASSAGPRNTGELFF.

The rearrangement joins TRBV5-8 to TRBJ2-2; TRBD1 matches at 11 bases. This CDR3 has 16 amino acids. Germline CDR1 is SGHTS and CDR2 is YDEGEE. V lost 3 bases to trimming and J lost 0 bases; unmatched junction nucleotides: 1. The CDR3 bases are TGTGCCAGCAGCTCGGGACAGGGGGCGAACACCGGGGAGCTGTTTTTT. The encoded protein is CASSSGQGANTGELFF.

V usage is TRBV19 and J usage is TRBJ1-5; no clear D. Trimming removed 3 bases from V and 0 bases from J, with 6 bases in between. CDR3 length: 14 amino acids. Germline-derived CDR1 and CDR2 are LNHDA and SQIVND (reference sequence). The CDR3 bases are TGTGCCAGTAGTATTCGGGGTAGCAATCAGCCCCAGCATTTT. This encodes CASSIRGSNQPQHF.

The chain recombines TRBV11-2 with TRBJ2-5; no reliable D call. CDR3 size: 12 residues. From germline, CDR1 is SGHAT and CDR2 FQNNGV. Trimming took 1 base from V and 3 from J, leaving 3 bases between them. This CDR3 is CASSLGEETQYF. The CDR3 DNA reads TGTGCCAGCAGCTTAGGGGAAGAGACCCAGTACTTC.

The J gene is TRBJ2-2, the V gene TRBV7-3; 12 bases are shared with TRBD2. The CDR3 loop spans 19 amino acids. With V trimmed by 1 base and J by 5 bases, 11 bases remained unmatched. In germline, CDR1 is SGHTA, CDR2 FQGTGA. The CDR3 DNA reads TGTGCCAGCAGCTTAAACCCCCTAGCGGGAGGGCAGAGGACCGGGGAGCTGTTTTTT. Encoded protein: CASSLNPLAGGQRTGELFF.

The chain links TRBV28 to TRBJ1-3, with 7 bases that match TRBD1. CDR3 length equals 15 residues. Germline V gene lookup returns CDR1 MDHEN and CDR2 SYDVKM. The V segment lost 5 bases and the J segment 4 bases; nucleotides outside the gene matches: 8. The CDR3 here is CASSKQGTQGNTIYF. The DNA for the CDR3 is TGTGCCAGCAGTAAACAGGGGACCCAAGGAAACACCATATATTTT.

J is TRBJ2-2 and V is TRBV30; possibly TRBD1 or TRBD2 for D (5 bases each). With 5 bases removed from V and 2 bases from J, the gap between germline ends came to 15 bases. Germline-derived CDR1 and CDR2 are GTSNPN and SVGIG (reference sequence). CDR3 length: 15 residues. The CDR3 is CAWDAGTANTGELFF. CDR3 bases: TGTGCCTGGGACGCCGGGACCGCAAACACCGGGGAGCTGTTTTTT. The full variable domain, its missing parts supplied by reference TRBV30 and TRBJ2-2, is SQTIHQWPATLVQPVGSPLSLECTVEGTSNPNLYWYRQAAGRGLQLLFYSVGIGQISSEVPQNLSASRPQDRQFILSSKKLLLSDSGFYLCAWDAGTANTGELFFGEGSRLTVL.

The rearrangement joins TRBV7-9 to TRBJ2-3; D might be TRBD2 (5 bases). Trimming stripped 6 bases from V and 2 bases from J, with 12 bases between. CDR1 and CDR2 from the germline V gene are SEHNR and FQNEAQ (reference sequence). This CDR3 is built from 14 residues. In nucleotides, the CDR3 is TGTGCCAGCAGTTTTGACTACACCACAGATACGCAGTATTTT. Encoded protein: CASSFDYTTDTQYF.

The sample holds a few counts of this clone. J is TRBJ1-1 and V is TRBV18; possibly TRBD1 for D (6 bases). This CDR3 has 15 amino acids. Germline V gene lookup returns CDR1 KGHSH and CDR2 LQKENI. V lost 2 bases and J 1 base, leaving 11 bases between the germline ends. CDR3 DNA: TGTGCCAGCTCACCAAGACAGGCCCCGAACACTGAAGCTTTCTTT. Protein product: CASSPRQAPNTEAFF. Supplemented by reference TRBV18 and TRBJ1-1, the full variable domain reads NAGVMQNPRHLVRRRGQEARLRCSPMKGHSHVYWYRQLPEEGLKFMVYLQKENIIDESGMPKERFSAEFPKEGPSILRIQQVVRGDSAAYFCASSPRQAPNTEAFFGQGTRLTVV.